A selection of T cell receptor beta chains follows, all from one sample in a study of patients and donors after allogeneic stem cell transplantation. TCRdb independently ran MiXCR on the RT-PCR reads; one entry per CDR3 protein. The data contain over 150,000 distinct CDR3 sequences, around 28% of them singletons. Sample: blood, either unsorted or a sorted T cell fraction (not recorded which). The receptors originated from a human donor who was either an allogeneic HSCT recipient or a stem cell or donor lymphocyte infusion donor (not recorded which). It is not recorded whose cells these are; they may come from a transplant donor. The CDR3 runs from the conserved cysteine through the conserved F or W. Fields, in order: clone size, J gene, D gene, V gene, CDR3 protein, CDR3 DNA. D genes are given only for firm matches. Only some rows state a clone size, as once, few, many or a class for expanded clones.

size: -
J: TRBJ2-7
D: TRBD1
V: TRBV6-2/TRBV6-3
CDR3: CASSYSGQSSYEQYF
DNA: TGTGCCAGCAGTTACTCGGGACAGAGCTCCTACGAGCAGTACTTC

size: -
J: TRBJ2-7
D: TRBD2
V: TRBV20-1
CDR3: CSATRTTSGSPSDYEQYF
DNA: TGCAGTGCTACCCGAACGACTAGCGGGAGTCCCAGTGACTACGAGCAGTACTTC

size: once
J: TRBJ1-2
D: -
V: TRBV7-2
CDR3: CASNPSYSYGYTF
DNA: TGTGCCAGCAACCCCTCGTACAGTTATGGCTACACCTTC

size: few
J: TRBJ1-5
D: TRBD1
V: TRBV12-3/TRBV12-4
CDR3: CASSAATGNSNQPQHF
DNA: TGTGCCAGCAGTGCAGCGACAGGGAATAGCAATCAGCCCCAGCATTTT

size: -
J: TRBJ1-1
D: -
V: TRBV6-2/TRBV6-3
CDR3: CASKTPMNTEAFF
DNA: TGTGCCAGCAAAACACCTATGAACACTGAAGCTTTCTTT

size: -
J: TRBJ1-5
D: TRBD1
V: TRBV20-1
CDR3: CSARVNLGGPTSNQPQHF
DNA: TGCAGTGCTAGAGTGAATCTAGGGGGCCCGACTAGCAATCAGCCCCAGCATTTT

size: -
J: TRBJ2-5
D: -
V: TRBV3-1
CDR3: CASTILGKETQYF
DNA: TGTGCCAGCACCATCCTAGGGAAAGAGACCCAGTACTTC

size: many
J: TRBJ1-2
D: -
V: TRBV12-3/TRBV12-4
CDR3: CASSIGQGYGYTF
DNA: TGTGCCAGCTCTATTGGGCAGGGGTATGGCTACACCTTC

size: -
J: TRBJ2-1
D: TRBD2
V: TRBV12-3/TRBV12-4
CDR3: CASRGLADGGGQFF
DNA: TGTGCCAGCAGGGGACTAGCTGACGGAGGCGGGCAGTTCTTC

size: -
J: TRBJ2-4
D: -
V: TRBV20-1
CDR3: CSVSSGPLAKNIQYF
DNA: TGCAGTGTTAGCTCAGGACCTCTAGCCAAAAACATTCAGTACTTC

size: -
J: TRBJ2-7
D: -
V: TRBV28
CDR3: CASLGRGPSYEQYF
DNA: TGTGCCAGCCTCGGGAGGGGGCCCTCCTACGAGCAGTACTTC

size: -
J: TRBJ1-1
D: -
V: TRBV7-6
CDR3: CASSLVGQGGTEAFF
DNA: TGTGCCAGCAGCTTAGTCGGCCAGGGAGGGACTGAAGCTTTCTTT

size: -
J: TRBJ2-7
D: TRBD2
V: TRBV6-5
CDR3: CASSILAGPYEQYF
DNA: TGTGCCAGCAGTATACTAGCGGGGCCCTACGAGCAGTACTTC

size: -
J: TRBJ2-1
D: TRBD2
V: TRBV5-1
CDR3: CASSIPGLAFNNEQFF
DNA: TGCGCCAGCAGCATCCCGGGACTAGCGTTCAACAATGAGCAGTTCTTC

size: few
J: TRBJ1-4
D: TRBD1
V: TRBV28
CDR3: CASSGQAALNEKLFF
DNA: TGTGCCAGCAGTGGACAGGCGGCTCTGAATGAAAAACTGTTTTTT

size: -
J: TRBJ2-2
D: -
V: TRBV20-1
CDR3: CSARTLAYTGELFF
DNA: TGCAGTGCTAGAACGCTAGCGTACACCGGGGAGCTGTTTTTT

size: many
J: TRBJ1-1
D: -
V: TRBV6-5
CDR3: CASSFRRTAWGTEAFF
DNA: TGTGCCAGCAGTTTCCGCCGGACAGCCTGGGGCACTGAAGCTTTCTTT

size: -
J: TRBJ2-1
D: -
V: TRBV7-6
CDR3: CASSFRLSGSYNEQFF
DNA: TGTGCCAGCAGCTTTAGACTATCCGGCTCCTACAATGAGCAGTTCTTC

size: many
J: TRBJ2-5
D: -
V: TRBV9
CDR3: CASSVDRQETQYF
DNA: TGTGCCAGCAGCGTAGATAGGCAAGAGACCCAGTACTTC

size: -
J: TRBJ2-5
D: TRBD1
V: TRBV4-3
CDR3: CASSHSDRDQETQYF
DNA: TGCGCCAGCAGCCATTCCGACAGGGACCAAGAGACCCAGTACTTC

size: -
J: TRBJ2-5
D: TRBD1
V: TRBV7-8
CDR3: CASSSRTGQETQYF
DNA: TGTGCCAGCAGCTCGCGGACAGGCCAAGAGACCCAGTACTTC

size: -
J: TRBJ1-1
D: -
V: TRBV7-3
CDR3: CASSLTRGAEAFF
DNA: TGTGCCAGCAGCTTAACGAGGGGGGCTGAAGCTTTCTTT

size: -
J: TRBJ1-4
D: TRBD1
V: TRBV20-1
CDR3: CSATSGQGAKEKLFF
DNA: TGCAGTGCTACCTCGGGACAGGGGGCAAAGGAAAAACTGTTTTTT

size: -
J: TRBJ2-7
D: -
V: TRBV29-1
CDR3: CSVEFGFDQYF
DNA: TGCAGCGTTGAATTCGGATTCGACCAGTACTTC

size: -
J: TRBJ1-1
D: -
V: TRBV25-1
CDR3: CASSERSQRGVNTEAFF
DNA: TGTGCCAGCAGTGAACGGAGCCAAAGAGGGGTGAACACTGAAGCTTTCTTT

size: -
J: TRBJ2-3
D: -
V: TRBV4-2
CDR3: CASSPWEAGTQYF
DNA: TGTGCCAGCAGCCCGTGGGAAGCGGGTACGCAGTATTTT

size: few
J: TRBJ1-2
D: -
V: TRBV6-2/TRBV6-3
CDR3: CASSFAPGNSYGYTF
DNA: TGTGCCAGCAGCTTCGCCCCAGGAAACTCCTATGGCTACACCTTC

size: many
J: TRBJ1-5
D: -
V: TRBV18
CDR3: CASREGSNQPQHF
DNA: TGTGCCAGTCGAGAGGGGAGCAATCAGCCCCAGCATTTT

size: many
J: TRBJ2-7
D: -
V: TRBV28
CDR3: CASSLLAGPSYEQYF
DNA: TGTGCCAGCAGTTTATTGGCCGGACCGTCCTACGAGCAGTACTTC

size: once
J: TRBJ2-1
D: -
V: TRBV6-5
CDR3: CASSYSPSEQFF
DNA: TGTGCCAGCAGTTACTCGCCCTCCGAGCAGTTCTTC

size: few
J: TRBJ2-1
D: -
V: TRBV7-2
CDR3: CASSLAGRRNEQFF
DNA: TGTGCCAGCAGCTTAGCGGGTCGTCGGAATGAGCAGTTCTTC

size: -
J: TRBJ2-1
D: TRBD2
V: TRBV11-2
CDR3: CASSLLAGLHNEQFF
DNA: TGTGCCAGCAGCTTACTAGCGGGACTCCACAATGAGCAGTTCTTC

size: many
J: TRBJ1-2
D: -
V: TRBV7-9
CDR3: CASSLGPGGAHGYTF
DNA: TGTGCCAGCAGCTTAGGCCCCGGGGGGGCTCATGGCTACACCTTC

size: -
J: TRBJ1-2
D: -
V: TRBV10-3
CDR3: CAISLLDRHYGYTF
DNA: TGTGCCATCAGCCTCCTGGACCGCCACTATGGCTACACCTTC

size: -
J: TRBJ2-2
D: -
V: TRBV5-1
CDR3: CASSGQGYSGELFF
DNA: TGCGCCAGCAGCGGTCAGGGGTATTCCGGGGAGCTGTTTTTT

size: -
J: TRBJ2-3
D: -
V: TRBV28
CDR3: CASSYGQSSSTDTQYF
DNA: TGTGCCAGCAGTTACGGACAGTCTTCTTCCACAGATACGCAGTATTTT

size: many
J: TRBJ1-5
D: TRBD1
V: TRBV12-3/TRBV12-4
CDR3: CASSLQGDQPQHF
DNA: TGTGCCAGCAGTTTACAGGGGGATCAGCCCCAGCATTTT

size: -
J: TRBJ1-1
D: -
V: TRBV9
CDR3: CASSVGPWSEAFF
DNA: TGTGCCAGCAGCGTAGGGCCCTGGTCTGAAGCTTTCTTT

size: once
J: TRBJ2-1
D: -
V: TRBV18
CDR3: CASSPGAVPGEHSYNEQFF
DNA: TGTGCCAGCTCACCCGGAGCCGTTCCGGGAGAGCACTCCTACAATGAGCAGTTCTTC

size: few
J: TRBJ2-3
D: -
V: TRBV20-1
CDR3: CSAKTGPLTDTQYF
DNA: TGCAGTGCTAAGACAGGTCCCCTCACAGATACGCAGTATTTT

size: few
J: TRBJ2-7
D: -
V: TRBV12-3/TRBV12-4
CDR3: CASSLVEKQYF
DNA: TGTGCCAGCAGTTTAGTTGAAAAGCAGTACTTC

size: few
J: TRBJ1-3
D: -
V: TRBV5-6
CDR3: CASSFAFGVDSGNTIYF
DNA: TGTGCCAGCAGCTTCGCTTTTGGGGTCGACTCTGGAAACACCATATATTTT

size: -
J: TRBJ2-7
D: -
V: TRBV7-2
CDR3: CASSLAGAPGAYEQYF
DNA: TGTGCCAGCAGCTTAGCCGGGGCCCCTGGGGCCTACGAGCAGTACTTC

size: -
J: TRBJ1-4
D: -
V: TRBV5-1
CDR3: CASSLAATNEKLFF
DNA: TGCGCCAGCAGCTTGGCTGCAACTAATGAAAAACTGTTTTTT

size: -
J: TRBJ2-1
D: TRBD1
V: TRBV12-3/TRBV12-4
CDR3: CASSFFWQGVAYNEQFF
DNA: TGTGCCAGCAGTTTCTTCTGGCAGGGGGTAGCCTACAATGAGCAGTTCTTC

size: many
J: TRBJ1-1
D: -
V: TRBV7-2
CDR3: CASSDWGHQNTEAFF
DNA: TGTGCCAGCAGCGATTGGGGGCATCAGAACACTGAAGCTTTCTTT